A selection of T cell receptor beta chains follows, all from one sample in a study of sequential checkpoint blockade in melanoma. The table came from immunoSEQ multiplex PCR; TCRdb's copy has only in-frame clones and leaves some out. The profile shows 950 to 1,300 clones, approximately 19% of them singletons. The source was tumor tissue (inferred from file names), collected from a patient given nivolumab and ipilimumab in sequence. All receptors come from a human donor with melanoma. CDR3s include the opening cysteine and the closing phenylalanine or tryptophan. D genes are given only for firm matches. Expanded clones are given a class, and other clones once, few, many or no size at all.

-	TRBJ1-2	TRBV18	-	TGTGCCAGCTCCCCCCAGACGGAAACTAACTATGGCTACACCTTC	CASSPQTETNYGYTF
-	TRBJ1-2	TRBV11-3	medium-sized	TGTGCCAGCACCCTTGTAGTCGGAGCTAACTATGGCTACACCTTC	CASTLVVGANYGYTF
TRBD1	TRBJ1-2	TRBV6-8	few	TGTGCCAGCAGACCGACAGGGTTCTATGGCTACACCTTC	CASRPTGFYGYTF
TRBD1	TRBJ2-1	TRBV18	-	TGTGCCAGCTCACGCTCTACGACCGGGACAGGGAGTAACAATGAGCAGTTCTTC	CASSRSTTGTGSNNEQFF
-	TRBJ2-2	TRBV11-3	medium-sized	TGTGCCAGCAGCCAGGGGAGAGTAATCACCGGGGAGCTGTTTTTT	CASSQGRVITGELFF
TRBD1	TRBJ2-2	TRBV19	-	TGTGCCAGTAGCCCAAAGGGACAGGGGGGGGCCGGGGAGCTGTTTTTT	CASSPKGQGGAGELFF
TRBD1	TRBJ1-4	TRBV6-8	few	TGTGCCAGCAACCACCTCAGGACAGGTAATGAAAAACTGTTTTTT	CASNHLRTGNEKLFF
TRBD2	TRBJ2-3	TRBV18	-	TGTGCCAGCTCACCGGGGACTACAACAGATACGCAGTATTTT	CASSPGTTTDTQYF
TRBD2	TRBJ2-7	TRBV6-8	large	TGTGCCAGCAGAGGACTAGCGGGAGGCGAGCAGTACTTC	CASRGLAGGEQYF
TRBD1	TRBJ2-1	TRBV11-3	medium-sized	TGTGCCAGCAGCCCGGGACAGGGTCACAATGAGCAGTTCTTC	CASSPGQGHNEQFF
TRBD1	TRBJ1-2	TRBV19	-	TGTGCCAGTAACTATGGGCCGACAGGGAACTATGGCTACACCTTC	CASNYGPTGNYGYTF
-	TRBJ1-3	TRBV4-1	medium-sized	TGCGCCAGCAGCCAAGAGTCGGGTAGGGCTGGAAACACCATATATTTT	CASSQESGRAGNTIYF
-	TRBJ1-2	TRBV19	-	TGTGCCAGTAGTATAGATGACTATGGCTACACCTTC	CASSIDDYGYTF
TRBD1	TRBJ1-5	TRBV6-8	-	TGTGCCAGCAGGGGACAGGGGTATCAGCCCCAGCATTTT	CASRGQGYQPQHF
-	TRBJ1-4	TRBV11-3	medium-sized	TGTGCCAGCAGCCTCAGGGGAAAGGAAGAAAAACTGTTTTTT	CASSLRGKEEKLFF
-	TRBJ2-7	TRBV6-8	few	TGTGCCAGCAGCTCCTTTGGGATCTCCTACGAGCAGTACTTC	CASSSFGISYEQYF
-	TRBJ2-3	TRBV5-1	-	TGCGCCAGCAGCTTTCAGGGGAGAGAGGATACGCAGTATTTT	CASSFQGREDTQYF
-	TRBJ2-1	TRBV30	-	TGTGCCTGGAGTCCGGGGTACAATGAGCAGTTCTTC	CAWSPGYNEQFF
-	TRBJ2-1	TRBV28	-	TGTGCCAGCCTCCCCCTCGGTTTGAGCGGAGCCAATGAGCAGTTCTTC	CASLPLGLSGANEQFF
-	TRBJ2-2	TRBV5-1	-	TGCGCCAGCAGCCCCGCGGGCGGGACCGGGGAGCTGTTTTTT	CASSPAGGTGELFF
-	TRBJ1-6	TRBV25-1	-	TGTGCCAGCAGTGAATACCGAGACAGGCATAATTCACCCCTCCACTTT	CASSEYRDRHNSPLHF
TRBD2	TRBJ2-5	TRBV9	medium-sized	TGTGCCAGCAGCGTAGGGACTAGCGGGATCGGAGAGACCCAGTACTTC	CASSVGTSGIGETQYF
TRBD1	TRBJ2-7	TRBV9	medium-sized	TGTGCCACTTCGACAGGGGTAAACGAGCAGTACTTC	CATSTGVNEQYF
-	TRBJ1-5	TRBV10-2	-	TGCGCCAGCAGTAATGACCGGAGCAATCAGCCCCAGCATTTT	CASSNDRSNQPQHF
TRBD2	TRBJ2-3	TRBV10-2	-	TGCGCCAGCAGTCCCGGGACTACCACAGATACGCAGTATTTT	CASSPGTTTDTQYF
-	TRBJ1-6	TRBV6-8	-	TGTGCCAGCAGCACTGACAGTAATTCACCCCTCCACTTT	CASSTDSNSPLHF
-	TRBJ1-4	TRBV12-5	-	TGTGCCAGCGGACGGCTCCCCAATGAAAAACTGTTTTTT	CASGRLPNEKLFF
-	TRBJ2-3	TRBV9	-	TGTGCCAGCGCCGGGACCCCGGGGGATACGCAGTATTTT	CASAGTPGDTQYF
-	TRBJ2-2	TRBV19	-	TGTGCCAGTAGTCTAGCAGGGATTGGCGGGGAGCTGTTTTTT	CASSLAGIGGELFF
TRBD1	TRBJ1-1	TRBV12-5	-	TGTGCCAGCACCGGGACAGGAGGCACTGAAGCTTTCTTT	CASTGTGGTEAFF
TRBD2	TRBJ2-5	TRBV11-3	few	TGTGCCAGCAGCTCGTCCGGGGGGGCAGGGGAGACCCAGTACTTC	CASSSSGGAGETQYF
TRBD1	TRBJ2-5	TRBV28	-	TGTGCCAGCAGTTTGGGGCAGGGGGCGGGTGAGACCCAGTACTTC	CASSLGQGAGETQYF
TRBD2	TRBJ2-7	TRBV11-3	medium-sized	TGTGCCAGCAGCTTTCTAGCGGGGGGCTCCTACGAGCAGTACTTC	CASSFLAGGSYEQYF
-	TRBJ1-2	TRBV6-8	large	TGTGCCAGCAATTCGGACATCCGCGGCTACACCTTC	CASNSDIRGYTF
TRBD2	TRBJ2-1	TRBV9	few	TGTGCCAGCAGTGAATCGGGCGGGAGTGGAAATGAGCAGTTCTTC	CASSESGGSGNEQFF
-	TRBJ2-5	TRBV11-3	medium-sized	TGTGCCAGCAGCTTGAAGGGGGGGCGTGAGACCCAGTACTTC	CASSLKGGRETQYF
-	TRBJ1-2	TRBV11-3	few	TGTGCCAGCAGCTTGGGGGGTCTGACCTTCTATGGCTACACCTTC	CASSLGGLTFYGYTF
TRBD1	TRBJ1-2	TRBV11-3	medium-sized	TGTGCCAGCAGCCCGGGGACAGGGACAGGCGGCTACACCTTC	CASSPGTGTGGYTF
TRBD2	TRBJ2-3	TRBV5-1	once	TGCGCCAGCAGCGGGAGCGTAGCGGGTAGCACAGATACGCAGTATTTT	CASSGSVAGSTDTQYF
-	TRBJ1-5	TRBV6-8	few	TGTGCCAGCAGTTCCCTTTCCGAGGGTGGCCCCTCCCAGCATTTT	CASSSLSEGGPSQHF
-	TRBJ1-1	TRBV11-3	medium-sized	TGTGCCAGCAGCTTAATCGGGCCATCGAACACTGAAGCTTTCTTT	CASSLIGPSNTEAFF
-	TRBJ2-6	TRBV11-3	medium-sized	TGTGCCAGCAACGCGGATAGGAGTACACAAAGTCGGGCCAACGTCCTGACTTTC	CASNADRSTQSRANVLTF
-	TRBJ1-2	TRBV6-8	medium-sized	TGTGCCAGCAGGAAACAGGGAGAAGATGGCTACACCTTC	CASRKQGEDGYTF
-	TRBJ2-7	TRBV9	medium-sized	TGTGCCAGCAGCCCCAGTAGGGGGGCCCCCTACGAGCAGTACTTC	CASSPSRGAPYEQYF
TRBD2	TRBJ2-7	TRBV11-3	few	TGTGCCAGCAGCTTATTGGGTAGCGGGAAGACTGAGCAGTACTTC	CASSLLGSGKTEQYF
TRBD1	TRBJ1-1	TRBV11-3	large	TGTGCCAGCAGCTCGTCCTTCGGGACAGGGGGCCCCCTGAACACTGAAGCTTTCTTT	CASSSSFGTGGPLNTEAFF
-	TRBJ1-2	TRBV6-8	few	TGTGCCAGCAGTTATCCGGACGGACCGCGGGGCTACACCTTC	CASSYPDGPRGYTF
-	TRBJ2-1	TRBV29-1	-	TGCAGCGCAGAGCCAGGGGTAAATGAGCAGTTCTTC	CSAEPGVNEQFF
-	TRBJ2-2	TRBV11-3	medium-sized	TGTGCCAGCAGCTTAATGGGAGGCAGGGTTTCCGGGGAGCTGTTTTTT	CASSLMGGRVSGELFF
-	TRBJ1-4	TRBV15	large	TGTGCCACCAGCAGAGATAGTGGACAGATTAATGAAAAACTGTTTTTT	CATSRDSGQINEKLFF
-	TRBJ2-3	TRBV5-1	-	TGCGCCAGCAGCTTGGGAGTCCCCACAGATACGCAGTATTTT	CASSLGVPTDTQYF
-	TRBJ2-7	TRBV23-1	medium-sized	TGCGCCAGCAGCCAAGATATAACAGCCTACGAGCAGTACTTC	CASSQDITAYEQYF
TRBD1	TRBJ1-2	TRBV6-8	large	TGTGCCAGCAGCCCTACCCGGACAGGAGCCTATGGCTACACCTTC	CASSPTRTGAYGYTF
-	TRBJ1-4	TRBV30	once	TGTGCCTGGAGTGTGTACAGGGTTGGTAATGAAAAACTGTTTTTT	CAWSVYRVGNEKLFF